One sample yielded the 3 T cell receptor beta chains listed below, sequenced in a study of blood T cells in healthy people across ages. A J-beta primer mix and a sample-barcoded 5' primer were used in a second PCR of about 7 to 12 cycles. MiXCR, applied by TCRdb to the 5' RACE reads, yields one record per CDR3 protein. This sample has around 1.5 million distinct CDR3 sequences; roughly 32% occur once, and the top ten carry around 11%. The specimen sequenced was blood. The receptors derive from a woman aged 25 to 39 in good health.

The CDR3 sequence: CAISESGGRSLINTEAFF. As DNA, the CDR3 is TGTGCCATCAGTGAGTCCGGAGGGCGCAGCTTGATTAACACTGAAGCTTTCTTT. The V and J genes are TRBV10-3 and TRBJ1-1, with D unclear. Germline CDR1 is ENHRY and CDR2 is SYGVKD. CDR3 length equals 18 residues. The V end was cut by 0 bases, the J end by 2 bases, with 19 bases between.

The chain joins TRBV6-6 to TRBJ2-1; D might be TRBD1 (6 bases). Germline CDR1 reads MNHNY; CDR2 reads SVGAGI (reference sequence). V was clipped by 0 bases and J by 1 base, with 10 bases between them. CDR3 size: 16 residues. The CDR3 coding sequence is TGTGCCAGCAGTTACTCGGGACAAGAATCCTACAATGAGCAGTTCTTC. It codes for CASSYSGQESYNEQFF.

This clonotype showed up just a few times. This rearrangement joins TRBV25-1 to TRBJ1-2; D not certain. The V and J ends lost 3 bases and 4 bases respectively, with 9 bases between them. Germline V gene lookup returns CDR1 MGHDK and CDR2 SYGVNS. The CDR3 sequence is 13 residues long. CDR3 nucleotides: TGTGCCAGCAGTGAGAGAGGGTTCTATGGCTACACCTTC. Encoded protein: CASSERGFYGYTF.